The rows below give T cell receptor beta chains drawn from one sample of a study of regulatory T cells in long-lasting Graves disease. TCRdb reprocessed the multiplex PCR reads with MiXCR, giving one entry per CDR3 protein. The sample has 700,000 or so distinct CDR3 sequences, 30% seen once. This material consisted of peripheral blood mononuclear cells (PBMCs), taken when the disease was refractory, from a patient treated with antithyroid drugs. Every receptor here comes from a female donor with Graves disease. Each CDR3 is given with its conserved first and last residue. The order of the fields is V gene, J gene, clone size, D gene, CDR3 length, CDR3 protein, CDR3 DNA. A D gene is named only where the DNA matches it firmly. Where a row states a size, it is once, few, many or the class of an expanded clone; other rows omit it.

TRBV6-1	TRBJ1-1	.	.	15	CASRQYERVNTEAFF	TGTGCCAGCAGGCAGTATGAGCGGGTGAACACTGAAGCTTTCTTT
TRBV20-1	TRBJ1-1	.	.	13	CSARPVMGTEAFF	TGCAGTGCTAGACCCGTCATGGGCACTGAAGCTTTCTTT
TRBV7-6	TRBJ2-2	few	.	15	CASSLARTMTGELFF	TGTGCCAGCAGCTTAGCGAGGACTATGACCGGGGAGCTGTTTTTT
TRBV18	TRBJ1-2	.	.	14	CASSPVGAGAGYTF	TGTGCCAGCTCACCAGTGGGCGCAGGGGCCGGCTACACCTTC
TRBV6-1	TRBJ1-5	few	TRBD1	16	CASSELDRGRNQPQHF	TGTGCCAGCAGTGAATTGGACAGGGGGAGAAATCAGCCCCAGCATTTT
TRBV9	TRBJ2-5	.	TRBD1	15	CASSVSTGAQETQYF	TGTGCCAGCAGCGTAAGCACAGGGGCCCAAGAGACCCAGTACTTC
TRBV2	TRBJ2-5	many	.	12	CASRDGQETQYF	TGTGCCAGCAGAGACGGCCAAGAGACCCAGTACTTC
TRBV2	TRBJ2-5	many	.	16	CASRAAVDRNQETQYF	TGTGCCAGCAGAGCCGCTGTCGACAGAAACCAAGAGACCCAGTACTTC
TRBV27	TRBJ2-5	few	TRBD2	14	CASSSSGRPETQYF	TGTGCCAGCAGTTCTAGCGGGAGGCCGGAGACCCAGTACTTC
TRBV6-1	TRBJ1-5	few	TRBD1	15	CASSEDRGSRQPQHF	TGTGCCAGCAGTGAGGACAGGGGAAGTAGGCAGCCCCAGCATTTT
TRBV12-3/TRBV12-4	TRBJ2-1	few	.	15	CASSPERRDYNEQFF	TGTGCCAGCAGCCCTGAGAGGCGGGACTACAATGAGCAGTTCTTC
TRBV18	TRBJ2-4	.	.	15	CASSARTGAKNIQYF	TGTGCCAGCTCCGCAAGGACGGGGGCCAAAAACATTCAGTACTTC
TRBV2	TRBJ1-6	.	TRBD1	14	CASNNRGWNSPLHF	TGTGCCAGCAACAACAGGGGTTGGAATTCACCCCTCCACTTT
TRBV9	TRBJ2-1	.	TRBD2	14	CASTSGNQYNEQFF	TGTGCCAGCACTAGCGGGAATCAGTACAATGAGCAGTTCTTC